The text below deals with one TCR beta chain. Its antigen is undetermined. Other DNA sequences from this sample encode an identical CDR3 as well. Libraries were prepared by immunoSEQ multiplex PCR; TCRdb keeps only in-frame clonotypes and omits some of them. This sample has tens of thousands of clones, with approximately 77% found just once. The entry originates in a study of OX40 agonist ivuxolimab in advanced cancers. The CDR3 contains 16 residues. The germline CDR1 and CDR2 sequences are MGHRA and YSYEKL. Between the trimmed V and J ends, which lost 0 bases and 8 bases, there was a span of 16 bases. Overall study findings and caveats: Blood T cells, both CD4+ and CD8+, expanded clonally by week 6 at 0.1 to 3.0 mg/kg.

The gene calls are TRBV4-1 and TRBJ1-4; a possible D gene is TRBD1 (5 bases). This sample comprised CD4+ or CD8+ T cells sorted from blood, obtained in a trial of the OX40 agonist ivuxolimab. This TCR came from an adult with an advanced solid tumor such as melanoma, head and neck, liver or kidney cancer. The CDR3 region is CASSQDGRGGYEKLFF. In DNA form, the CDR3 reads TGCGCCAGCAGCCAAGATGGCCGGGGGGGATACGAAAAACTGTTTTTT.